Sequencing of this T cell receptor beta chain was carried out in a study of control samples from healthy donors and cancer patients. Data came from immunoSEQ multiplex PCR; TCRdb stores just in-frame clones and leaves some out. Of tens of thousands of clones in the sample, about 90% were seen once. The sequence was obtained from a man between 60 and 75 years old with colorectal cancer. The sequencing sample was made of PBMCs.

The CDR3 region is CASMWGGETQYF. The CDR3 nucleotides read TGTGCCAGCATGTGGGGGGGCGAGACCCAGTACTTC. The rearrangement uses TRBV2 and TRBJ2-5; TRBD2 might be the D (7 bases). This CDR3 region has 12 residues. Per the germline V gene, CDR1 is SNHLY and CDR2 is FYNNEI. V was trimmed by 7 bases and J by 5 bases, leaving 11 bases between them.